These T cell receptor beta chains were read from a single sample in a study of CD8 T cells in ankylosing spondylitis. A single record per CDR3 protein comes from TCRdb applying MiXCR to the 5' RACE reads. The table has under 200,000 distinct CDR3 sequences, 9.5% to 13% seen once; the top ten hold 25% to 35%. Sequenced input: blood, either unsorted or a sorted T cell fraction (not recorded which). Receptors originate from a male donor with ankylosing spondylitis or in good health (not recorded which). Both conserved end residues are part of each CDR3.

v_call,j_call,cdr3_aa
TRBV6-5,TRBJ2-1,CASSYSLAGEVNEQFF
TRBV5-4,TRBJ2-6,CASSLGRGVGSGANVLTF
TRBV20-1,TRBJ1-1,CSARRPTTGYTEAFF
TRBV12-3/TRBV12-4,TRBJ2-7,CASSATVSQSYEQYF
TRBV6-5,TRBJ2-7,CASSYTKGQSYEQYF
TRBV20-1,TRBJ1-5,CSARPEPAYSNQPQHF
TRBV10-3,TRBJ2-2,CATRSLGGGTPNTGELFF
TRBV11-2,TRBJ2-3,CASSPGSADTQYF
TRBV10-1,TRBJ2-5,CASSSGSQGSQYF
TRBV5-1,TRBJ2-7,CASSSDRSFSYGQYF
TRBV5-1,TRBJ2-3,CASSFLPTGTLTDTQYF
TRBV20-1,TRBJ1-2,CSAFGRDGNYGYTF
TRBV12-3/TRBV12-4,TRBJ2-1,CASSFGTSYNNEQFF
TRBV6-2/TRBV6-3,TRBJ1-5,CASSKGQGASQPQHF
TRBV12-3/TRBV12-4,TRBJ2-1,CASSKLTGPEGEQFF
TRBV6-6,TRBJ2-1,CASSGDSDNEQFF
TRBV10-3,TRBJ2-2,CAVFDGLAGAGTGELFF
TRBV20-1,TRBJ2-1,CSASPRSSYNEQFF
TRBV27,TRBJ1-1,CASSLSLYRGLLGGSTEAFF
TRBV19,TRBJ2-1,CASSPGGFYNEQFF
TRBV6-1,TRBJ2-7,CASKLAGGLKEQYF
TRBV6-2/TRBV6-3,TRBJ2-7,CASSYPGLAYEQYF
TRBV5-1,TRBJ1-4,CASSPIGGPTNEKLFF
TRBV18,TRBJ2-7,CASSPTRGTTYAYEQYF